A single sample is the source of the 14 T cell receptor beta chains below, sequenced in a study of control samples from healthy donors and cancer patients. Generated by immunoSEQ multiplex PCR, the TCRdb table keeps only in-frame clones and is missing some. The sample shows about 89,000 clones, roughly nine tenths of them seen only once. The material sequenced was blood. The receptors stem from a man younger than 45 in good health.

This clone has a single count. The chain couples TRBV20-1 to TRBJ2-1; possibly TRBD1 for D (6 bases). The CDR3 runs to 11 residues. Germline lookup yields CDR1 DFQATT and CDR2 SNEGSKA (reference sequence). CDR3 protein: CSNTQGNEQFF. In DNA, the CDR3 is TGCAGCAACACGCAGGGGAATGAGCAGTTCTTC.

This chain links TRBV11-2 with TRBJ2-5; D perhaps matches TRBD2 (7 bases). The CDR3 has 17 residues. V lost 3 bases to trimming and J lost 5 bases, with 22 bases between them. The germline CDR1 and CDR2 sequences are SGHAT and FQNNGV. The CDR3 DNA sequence: TGTGCCAGCAGCTTGGGGGCAGACCCCACCGGGGGGGAGACCCAGTACTTC. Protein sequence: CASSLGADPTGGETQYF.

This chain uses TRBV19 with TRBJ2-1; 10 nucleotides match TRBD1. Trimming removed 4 bases from V and 9 bases from J; junction bases left unmatched: 6. The CDR3 consists of 14 residues. Germline V lookup: CDR1 LNHDA, CDR2 SQIVND (reference sequence). In DNA form, the CDR3 reads TGTGCCAGTAGTAGGGGACAGGGGCAGGGTGAGCAGTTCTTC. It codes for CASSRGQGQGEQFF.

The chain links TRBV10-3 to TRBJ2-3; tentatively, D is TRBD2 (6 bases). V was pared by 2 bases and J by 3 bases, with 15 bases between. The CDR3 loop spans 16 amino acids. Germline CDR1 is ENHRY and CDR2 is SYGVKD. Here the CDR3 DNA reads TGTGCCATCAGTGAGGAGGGACTTGTTGTAACAGATACGCAGTATTTT. Translated, it gives CAISEEGLVVTDTQYF.

The genes are TRBV6-1 and TRBJ1-5, with no clear D. Germline CDR1 MNHNS, CDR2 SASEGT. This CDR3 comprises 12 residues. The V and J ends lost 2 bases and 7 bases respectively, with 6 bases between them. The CDR3 protein is CASSESPQPQHF. Written as DNA, the CDR3 is TGTGCCAGCAGTGAATCCCCGCAGCCCCAGCATTTT.

The chain joins TRBV30 to TRBJ2-3; tentatively, D is TRBD2 (7 bases). The CDR3 runs 14 residues. V gave up 2 bases and J gave up 0 bases, with 9 bases separating them. CDR1 is GTSNPN and CDR2 is SVGIG in the germline V gene (reference sequence). Written as DNA, the CDR3 is TGTGCCTGGAGTAGGGGGGGAAGCACAGATACGCAGTATTTT. Translating it yields CAWSRGGSTDTQYF. The variable domain in full, completed from reference TRBV30 and TRBJ2-3, reads SQTIHQWPATLVQPVGSPLSLECTVEGTSNPNLYWYRQAAGRGLQLLFYSVGIGQISSEVPQNLSASRPQDRQFILSSKKLLLSDSGFYLCAWSRGGSTDTQYFGPGTRLTVL.

The chain joins TRBV6-5 to TRBJ1-4; maybe TRBD1 (6 bases). V was clipped by 7 bases and J by 7 bases, with 16 bases between them. CDR1 and CDR2 (germline): MNHEY, SVGAGI. The CDR3 is 14 residues long. The CDR3, as DNA: TGTGCCAGCACCAAGGGGGGGGGCGGTGAAAAACTGTTTTTT. The encoded protein is CASTKGGGGEKLFF.

A single count supports this clone. V is TRBV5-6 and J is TRBJ2-1, with 12 bases aligning to TRBD2. Germline CDR1 reads SGHDT; CDR2 reads YYEEEE. This CDR3 has 15 residues. Trimming at V came to 4 bases and at J to 10 bases, leaving 9 bases not matched to a gene. The CDR3 DNA reads as TGTGCCAGCAGCGTGACTAGCGGGGGCTTGAGGGAGCAGTTCTTC. It encodes CASSVTSGGLREQFF.

The chain joins TRBV2 to TRBJ2-4; the D is unclear. This CDR3 contains 16 residues. Per the germline V gene, CDR1 is SNHLY and CDR2 is FYNNEI. V shed 3 bases and J shed 0 bases, with 12 bases lying between them. Here the CDR3 reads CASSDRRDLAKNIQYF. As DNA, the CDR3 is TGTGCCAGCAGTGATAGAAGAGACCTAGCCAAAAACATTCAGTACTTC.

The chain combines TRBV5-4 with TRBJ1-1; D gene unclear. Germline V gene sequence: CDR1 SGHNT, CDR2 YYREEE (reference sequence). Trimming cost V 6 bases and J 4 bases, with 13 bases left between them. The CDR3 spans 13 residues. Here the CDR3 reads CASTVGSGTEAFF. The CDR3 DNA sequence: TGTGCCAGCACCGTGGGATCCGGCACTGAAGCTTTCTTT.

The chain uses TRBV3-1 (or the pseudogene TRBV3-2) and TRBJ2-1; the match to TRBD2 covers 7 bases. Per germline, CDR1 LGHDT and CDR2 YNNKEL (reference sequence). This CDR3 comprises 16 residues. V shed 5 bases and J 9 bases; nucleotides not matched to a gene: 16. The CDR3 sequence: CASSTASGLRSIEQFF. Written as DNA, the CDR3 is TGTGCCAGCAGCACAGCATCGGGACTACGCTCGATTGAGCAGTTCTTC.

This clone is a singleton in its sample. Other DNA sequences in the sample encode the same CDR3. The chain joins TRBV2 to TRBJ1-2; D unclear. V was shortened by 3 bases and J by 3 bases, with 5 bases between the two germline ends. This CDR3 is 12 amino acids long. Germline V gene sequence: CDR1 SNHLY, CDR2 FYNNEI. The CDR3 sequence: CASSEADYGYTF. The CDR3 coding sequence is TGTGCCAGCAGTGAGGCAGACTATGGCTACACCTTC.

On this clone itself: Additional DNA sequences in this sample encode the identical CDR3. The DNA of the CDR3 is TGCGCCAGCAGTGAGGAGGGTAGGAATTCACCCCTCCACTTT. Its protein is CASSEEGRNSPLHF. The chain carries TRBV10-2 and TRBJ1-6; D remains ambiguous. V was pared by 2 bases and J by 7 bases, with 9 bases between. Germline assignment: CDR1 WSHSY and CDR2 SAAADI. The CDR3 runs to 14 residues.

The V and J genes are TRBV9 and TRBJ2-5; D is ambiguous. This CDR3 is 17 amino acids long. Trimming cost V 0 bases and J 2 bases, with 17 bases left between them. Germline CDR1 reads SGDLS; CDR2 reads YYNGEE. Here the CDR3 reads CASSVGKGQPSQETQYF. The CDR3 DNA reads TGTGCCAGCAGCGTAGGAAAGGGCCAGCCATCTCAAGAGACCCAGTACTTC.